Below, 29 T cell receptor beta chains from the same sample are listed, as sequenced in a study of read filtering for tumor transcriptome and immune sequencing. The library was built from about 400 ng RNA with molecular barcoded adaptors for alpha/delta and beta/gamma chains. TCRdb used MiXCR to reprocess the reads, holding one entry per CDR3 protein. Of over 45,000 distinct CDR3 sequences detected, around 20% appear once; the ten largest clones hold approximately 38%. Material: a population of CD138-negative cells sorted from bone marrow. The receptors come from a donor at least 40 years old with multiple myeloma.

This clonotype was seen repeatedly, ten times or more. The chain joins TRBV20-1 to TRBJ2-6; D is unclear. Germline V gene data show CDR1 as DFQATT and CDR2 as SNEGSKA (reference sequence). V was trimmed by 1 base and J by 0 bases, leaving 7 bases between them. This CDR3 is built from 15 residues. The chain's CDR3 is CSARGAASGANVLTF. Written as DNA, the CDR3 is TGCAGTGCTAGAGGGGCGGCCTCTGGGGCCAACGTCCTGACTTTC.

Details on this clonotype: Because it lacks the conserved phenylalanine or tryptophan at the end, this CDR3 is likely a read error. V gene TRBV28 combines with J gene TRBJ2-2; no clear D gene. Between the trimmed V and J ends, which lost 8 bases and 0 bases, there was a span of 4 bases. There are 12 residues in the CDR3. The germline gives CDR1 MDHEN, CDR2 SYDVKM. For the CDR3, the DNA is TGTGCCAGCGGAACGAACACCGGGGAGCTGTTTGTT. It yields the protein CASGTNTGELFV.

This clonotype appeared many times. CDR3 sequence reads: CSARDSGPGVTYNEQFF. The CDR3 DNA reads TGCAGTGCTAGAGATAGTGGGCCAGGGGTTACATACAATGAGCAGTTCTTC. The chain combines TRBV20-1 with TRBJ2-1; TRBD1 might be the D (6 bases). V was trimmed by 0 bases and J by 4 bases, leaving 19 bases between them. This CDR3 is built from 17 residues. CDR1 is DFQATT, CDR2 SNEGSKA, per germline (reference sequence).

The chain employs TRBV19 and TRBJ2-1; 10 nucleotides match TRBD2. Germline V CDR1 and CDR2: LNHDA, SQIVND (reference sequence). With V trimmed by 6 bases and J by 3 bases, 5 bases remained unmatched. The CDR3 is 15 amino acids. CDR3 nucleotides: TGTGCCAGTAGGACAGCGGGAGGGCTCTACAATGAGCAGTTCTTC. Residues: CASRTAGGLYNEQFF.

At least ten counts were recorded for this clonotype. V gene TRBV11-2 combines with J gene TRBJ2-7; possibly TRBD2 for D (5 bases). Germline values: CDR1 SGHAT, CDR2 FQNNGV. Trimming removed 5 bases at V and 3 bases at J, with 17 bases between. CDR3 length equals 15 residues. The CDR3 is CASSKLETFNYEQYF. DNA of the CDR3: TGTGCCAGCAGCAAACTAGAGACTTTTAACTACGAGCAGTACTTC. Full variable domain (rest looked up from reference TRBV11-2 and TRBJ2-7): EAGVAQSPRYKIIEKRQSVAFWCNPISGHATLYWYQQILGQGPKLLIQFQNNGVVDDSQLPKDRFSAERLKGVDSTLKIQPAKLEDSAVYLCASSKLETFNYEQYFGPGTRLTVT.

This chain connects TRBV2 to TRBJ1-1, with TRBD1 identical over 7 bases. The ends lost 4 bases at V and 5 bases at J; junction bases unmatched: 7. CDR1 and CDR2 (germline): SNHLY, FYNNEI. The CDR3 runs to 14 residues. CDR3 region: CASSVLQGRTEAFF. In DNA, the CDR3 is TGTGCCAGCAGTGTCCTACAGGGGAGGACTGAAGCTTTCTTT.

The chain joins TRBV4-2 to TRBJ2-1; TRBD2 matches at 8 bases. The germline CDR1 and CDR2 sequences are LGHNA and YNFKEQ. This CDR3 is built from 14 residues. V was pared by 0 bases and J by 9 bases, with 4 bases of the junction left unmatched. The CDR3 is CASSQDSGIGEQFF. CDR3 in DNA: TGTGCCAGCAGCCAAGATAGCGGGATAGGTGAGCAGTTCTTC.

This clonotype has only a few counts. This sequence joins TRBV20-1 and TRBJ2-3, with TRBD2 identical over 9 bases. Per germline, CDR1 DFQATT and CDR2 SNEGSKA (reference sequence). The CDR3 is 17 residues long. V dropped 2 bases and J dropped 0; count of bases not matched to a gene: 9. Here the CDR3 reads CSARFYSGSGSTDTQYF. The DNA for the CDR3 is TGCAGTGCTAGATTCTATAGCGGGAGTGGGAGCACAGATACGCAGTATTTT.

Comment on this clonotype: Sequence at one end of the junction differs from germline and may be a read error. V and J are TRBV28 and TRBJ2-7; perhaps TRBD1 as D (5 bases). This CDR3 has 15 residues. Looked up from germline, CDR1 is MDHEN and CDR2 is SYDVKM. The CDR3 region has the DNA TGTGCCAGCAGTTCCGCCGGAGAAGGGGTCTACGAGCGGTACTTC. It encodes CASSSAGEGVYERYF.

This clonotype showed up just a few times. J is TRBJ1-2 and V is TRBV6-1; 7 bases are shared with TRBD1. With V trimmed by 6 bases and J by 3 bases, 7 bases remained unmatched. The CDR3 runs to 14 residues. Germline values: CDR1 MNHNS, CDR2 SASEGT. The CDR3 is CASREGAQDYGYTF. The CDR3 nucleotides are TGTGCCAGCAGGGAGGGGGCGCAGGACTATGGCTACACCTTC.

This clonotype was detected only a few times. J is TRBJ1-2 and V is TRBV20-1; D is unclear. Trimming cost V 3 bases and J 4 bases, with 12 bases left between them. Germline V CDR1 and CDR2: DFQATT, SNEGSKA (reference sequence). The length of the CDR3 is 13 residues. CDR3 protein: CSARRNSLYGYTF. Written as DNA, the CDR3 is TGCAGTGCTAGGAGAAACAGTCTCTATGGCTACACCTTC.

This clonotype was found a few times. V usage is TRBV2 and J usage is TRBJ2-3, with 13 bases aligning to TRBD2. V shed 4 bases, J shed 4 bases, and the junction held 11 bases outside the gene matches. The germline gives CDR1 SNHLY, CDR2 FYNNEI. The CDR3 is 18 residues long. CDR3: CASSGDGGLAGVSDTQYF. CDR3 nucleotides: TGTGCCAGCAGTGGGGATGGAGGACTAGCGGGAGTATCAGATACGCAGTATTTT.

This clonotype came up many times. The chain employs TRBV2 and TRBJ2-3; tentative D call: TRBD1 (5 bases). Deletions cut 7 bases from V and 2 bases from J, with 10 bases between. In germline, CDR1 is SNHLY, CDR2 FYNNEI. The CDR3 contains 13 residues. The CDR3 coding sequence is TGTGCCAGCAAGGGGTATGCCACAGATACGCAGTATTTT. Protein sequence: CASKGYATDTQYF.

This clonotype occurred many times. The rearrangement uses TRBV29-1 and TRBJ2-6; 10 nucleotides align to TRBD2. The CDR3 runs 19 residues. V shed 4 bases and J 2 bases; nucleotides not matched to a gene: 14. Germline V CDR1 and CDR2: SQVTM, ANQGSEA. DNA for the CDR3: TGCAGCGTTGCGGGGGTGGGACTAGCGACTATGGCTGGGGCCAACGTCCTGACTTTC. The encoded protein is CSVAGVGLATMAGANVLTF.

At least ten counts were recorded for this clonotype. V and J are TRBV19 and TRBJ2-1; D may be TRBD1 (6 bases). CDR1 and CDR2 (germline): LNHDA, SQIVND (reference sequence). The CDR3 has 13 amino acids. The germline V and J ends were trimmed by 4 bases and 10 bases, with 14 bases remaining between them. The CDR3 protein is CASSKGHLQEQFF. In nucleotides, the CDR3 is TGTGCCAGTAGTAAGGGACATCTCCAGGAGCAGTTCTTC.

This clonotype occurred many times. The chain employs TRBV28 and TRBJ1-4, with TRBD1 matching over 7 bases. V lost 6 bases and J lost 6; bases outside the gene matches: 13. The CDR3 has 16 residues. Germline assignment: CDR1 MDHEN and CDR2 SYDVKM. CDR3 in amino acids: CASSHIIGGSDEKLFF. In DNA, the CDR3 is TGTGCCAGCAGCCATATTATAGGGGGCTCCGATGAAAAACTGTTTTTT.

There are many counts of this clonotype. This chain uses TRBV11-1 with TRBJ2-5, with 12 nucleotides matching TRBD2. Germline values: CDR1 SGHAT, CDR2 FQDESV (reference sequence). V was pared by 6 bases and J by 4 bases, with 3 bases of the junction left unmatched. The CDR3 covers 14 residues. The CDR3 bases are TGTGCCAGCAGTTTGGGACTAGCGGGAGAGACCCAGTACTTC. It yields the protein CASSLGLAGETQYF.

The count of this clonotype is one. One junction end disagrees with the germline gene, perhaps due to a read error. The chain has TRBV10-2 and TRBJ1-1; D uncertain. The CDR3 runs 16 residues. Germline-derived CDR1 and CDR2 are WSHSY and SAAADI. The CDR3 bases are TGCGCCAGCAGTGAGGCGAGGGTCGGTTTCGACACTGAAGCGTTCTTT. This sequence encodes CASSEARVGFDTEAFF.

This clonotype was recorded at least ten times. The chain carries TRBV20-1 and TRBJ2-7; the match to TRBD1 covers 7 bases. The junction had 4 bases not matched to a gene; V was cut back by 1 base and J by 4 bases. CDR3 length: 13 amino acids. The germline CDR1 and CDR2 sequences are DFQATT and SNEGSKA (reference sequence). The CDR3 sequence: CSARGGGKYEQYF. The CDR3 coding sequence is TGCAGTGCTAGAGGAGGGGGCAAATACGAGCAGTACTTC.

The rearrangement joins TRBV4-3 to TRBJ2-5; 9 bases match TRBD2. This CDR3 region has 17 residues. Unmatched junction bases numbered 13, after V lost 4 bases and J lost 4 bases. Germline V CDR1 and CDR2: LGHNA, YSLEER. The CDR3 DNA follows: TGCGCCAGCAGCCCCGGGGGAGGAGCGGGAGGAAGAGAGACCCAGTACTTC. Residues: CASSPGGGAGGRETQYF.

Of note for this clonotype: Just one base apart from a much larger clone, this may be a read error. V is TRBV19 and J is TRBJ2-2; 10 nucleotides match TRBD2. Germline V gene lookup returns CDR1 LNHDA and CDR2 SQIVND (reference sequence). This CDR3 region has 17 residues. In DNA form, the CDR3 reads TGTGTCAGTAGTATCCTGGCTAGCGGGAGATCCACCGGGGAGCTGTTTTTT. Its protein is CVSSILASGRSTGELFF.

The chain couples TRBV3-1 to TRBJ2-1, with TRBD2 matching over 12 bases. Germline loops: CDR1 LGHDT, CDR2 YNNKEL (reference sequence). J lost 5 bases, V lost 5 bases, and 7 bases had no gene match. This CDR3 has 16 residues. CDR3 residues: CASSARLAGENNEQFF. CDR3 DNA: TGTGCCAGCAGCGCTCGACTAGCGGGAGAGAACAATGAGCAGTTCTTC.

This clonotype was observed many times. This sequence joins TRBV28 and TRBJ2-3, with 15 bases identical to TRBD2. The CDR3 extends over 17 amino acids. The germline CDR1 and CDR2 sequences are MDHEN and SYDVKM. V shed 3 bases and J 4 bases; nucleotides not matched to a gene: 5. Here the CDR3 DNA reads TGTGCCAGCAGTTTTGGACTAGCGGGAGGGCTCGCAGATACGCAGTATTTT. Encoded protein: CASSFGLAGGLADTQYF.

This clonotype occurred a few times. CDR3 coding DNA: TGTGCCATCAGTGAAACGGGGACCGGGGAGCTGTTTTTT. It encodes CAISETGTGELFF. The chain has TRBV10-3 and TRBJ2-2; D is perhaps TRBD2 (5 bases). Trimming shortened V by 3 bases and J by 5 bases, and 7 bases separated the two germline ends. Germline V gene sequence: CDR1 ENHRY, CDR2 SYGVKD. The length of the CDR3 is 13 residues.

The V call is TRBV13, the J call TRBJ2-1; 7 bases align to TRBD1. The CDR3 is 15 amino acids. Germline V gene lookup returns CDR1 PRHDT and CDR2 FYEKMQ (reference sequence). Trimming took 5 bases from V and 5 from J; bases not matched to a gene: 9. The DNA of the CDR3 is TGTGCCAGCAGCCCGCCGAGACAGGGTAACAATGAGCAGTTCTTC. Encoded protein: CASSPPRQGNNEQFF.

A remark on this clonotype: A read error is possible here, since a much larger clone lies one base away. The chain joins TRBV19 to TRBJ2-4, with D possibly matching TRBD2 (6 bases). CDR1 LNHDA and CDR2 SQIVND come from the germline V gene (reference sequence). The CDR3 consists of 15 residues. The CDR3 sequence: CASSWTGEPKDIQYF. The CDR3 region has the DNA TGTGCCAGTAGTTGGACGGGAGAGCCCAAAGACATTCAGTACTTC.

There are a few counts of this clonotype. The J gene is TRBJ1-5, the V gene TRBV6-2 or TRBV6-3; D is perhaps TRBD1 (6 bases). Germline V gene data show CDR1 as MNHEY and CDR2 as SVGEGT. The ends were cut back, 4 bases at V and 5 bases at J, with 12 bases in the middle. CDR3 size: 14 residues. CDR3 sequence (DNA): TGTGCCAGCAGTTCAGAGACAGGTTATCAGCCCCAGCATTTT. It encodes CASSSETGYQPQHF.

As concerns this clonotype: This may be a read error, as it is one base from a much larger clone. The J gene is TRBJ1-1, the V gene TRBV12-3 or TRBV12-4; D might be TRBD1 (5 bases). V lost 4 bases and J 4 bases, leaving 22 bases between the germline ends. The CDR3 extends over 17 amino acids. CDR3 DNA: TGTGCCAGCAGTTCCATGGGGGGGGGGATCCTCAGCACTGAAGCTTTCTTT. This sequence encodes CASSSMGGGILSTEAFF.

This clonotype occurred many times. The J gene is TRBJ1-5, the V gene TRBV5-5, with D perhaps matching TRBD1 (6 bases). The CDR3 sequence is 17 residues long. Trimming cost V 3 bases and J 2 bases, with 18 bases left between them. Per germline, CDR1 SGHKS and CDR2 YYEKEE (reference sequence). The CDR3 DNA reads TGTGCCAGCAGCTCCGACAGGAATACTTATGGCAATCAGCCCCAGCATTTT. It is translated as CASSSDRNTYGNQPQHF.